Listed here are 5 T cell receptor beta chains from one sample, sequenced in a study of technical replicates of blood from a handful of donors. TCRdb keeps only in-frame clones here, not all; method: immunoSEQ multiplex PCR. The table shows about 84,000 clones, with 95% to 98% occurring only once. The sample consisted of T cells isolated from PBMCs. The receptors derive from a human donor in good health.

The J gene is TRBJ2-2, the V gene TRBV4-1; a weak D match, TRBD2 (6 bases). Trimming left V 6 bases short and J 6 bases short, with 20 bases between. There are 16 residues in the CDR3. Germline V lookup: CDR1 MGHRA, CDR2 YSYEKL. CDR3: CASRFLGGSRAGELFF. CDR3 in DNA: TGCGCCAGCAGATTCCTTGGGGGGAGTAGGGCCGGGGAGCTGTTTTTT.

The chain joins TRBV14 to TRBJ2-2; D may be TRBD2 (5 bases). CDR1 SGHDN and CDR2 FVKESK come from the germline V gene. The CDR3 covers 14 residues. V lost 2 bases to trimming and J lost 7 bases, with 11 bases between them. In nucleotides, the CDR3 is TGTGCCAGCAGCCAAATCGGGCGGGTCGGGGAGCTGTTTTTT. Translation gives CASSQIGRVGELFF.

The chain is built from TRBV29-1 and TRBJ2-7; TRBD1 aligns across 11 bases. This CDR3 region has 13 residues. Germline values: CDR1 SQVTM, CDR2 ANQGSEA. V lost 7 bases and J lost 0; bases outside the gene matches: 2. The CDR3 sequence: CSAGTGGSYEQYF. CDR3 in DNA: TGCAGCGCGGGGACAGGGGGCTCCTACGAGCAGTACTTC.

The rearrangement uses TRBV2 and TRBJ1-1; TRBD1 is a possible D gene (5 bases). V was clipped by 5 bases and J by 0 bases, with 7 bases between them. Germline CDR1 and CDR2: SNHLY and FYNNEI. CDR3 size: 13 residues. The CDR3: CASSQDMNTEAFF. In DNA, the CDR3 is TGTGCCAGCAGTCAGGACATGAACACTGAAGCTTTCTTT.

This clone was recorded only once. This chain links TRBV9 with TRBJ2-2; the D gene is possibly TRBD1 (5 bases). Trimming removed 6 bases at V and 6 bases at J, with 24 bases between. The CDR3 loop spans 17 amino acids. Germline values: CDR1 SGDLS, CDR2 YYNGEE. Written as DNA, the CDR3 is TGTGCCAGCACAAAGGGAAGTCCAGGCAGGGCTCCCGGGGAGCTGTTTTTT. Its protein is CASTKGSPGRAPGELFF.